These T cell receptor beta chains were read from a single sample in a study of T cells after yellow fever vaccination. MiXCR, run by TCRdb on the 5' RACE reads, gives a single entry per CDR3 protein. Of almost 600,000 distinct CDR3 sequences in the sample, about 13% were seen once. The material was PBMCs, obtained on the day of the yellow fever booster vaccination. The receptor source for this set is a man aged 30-40 years who received the YFV17D yellow fever vaccine. Each CDR3 is given with its conserved first and last residue. Fields, in order: clone size, V gene, J gene, D gene, CDR3 protein, CDR3 DNA. A D gene is named only where the DNA matches it firmly. Clone sizes are given selectively: once, few, many, or a class where the clone is expanded.

few,TRBV7-2,TRBJ2-3,TRBD1,CASSSQGRLGTDTQYF,TGTGCCAGCTCATCACAGGGGCGCCTTGGCACAGATACGCAGTATTTT
many,TRBV24-1,TRBJ1-5,NA,CAIADGNLNQPQHF,TGTGCCATCGCGGACGGAAACCTAAATCAGCCCCAGCATTTT
NA,TRBV29-1,TRBJ1-2,NA,CSVLGTYGYTF,TGCAGCGTTCTGGGAACCTATGGCTACACCTTC
NA,TRBV4-1,TRBJ2-7,TRBD2,CASSQEWAGGGVEQYF,TGCGCCAGCAGCCAAGAATGGGCGGGAGGCGGGGTCGAGCAGTACTTC
few,TRBV18,TRBJ2-5,NA,CASSPYLQETQYF,TGTGCCAGCTCACCCTACCTACAAGAGACCCAGTACTTC
NA,TRBV7-2,TRBJ2-7,NA,CASSLAVASYEQYF,TGTGCCAGCAGCTTAGCGGTCGCTTCCTACGAGCAGTACTTC
NA,TRBV5-1,TRBJ2-2,TRBD2,CASSSGLAGHGELFF,TGCGCCAGCAGCTCCGGACTAGCGGGACACGGGGAGCTGTTTTTT
few,TRBV28,TRBJ2-5,TRBD1,CASSSPGQHPQETQYF,TGTGCCAGCAGTTCACCGGGACAGCATCCCCAAGAGACCCAGTACTTC
few,TRBV28,TRBJ1-3,NA,CATRGTASGNTIYF,TGTGCCACCCGAGGTACTGCCTCTGGAAACACCATATATTTT
NA,TRBV28,TRBJ1-4,TRBD1,CASSSTGTALATNEKLFF,TGTGCCAGCAGTTCAACCGGGACAGCACTTGCAACTAATGAAAAACTGTTTTTT
few,TRBV3-1,TRBJ2-6,NA,CASSPIRPASGANVLTF,TGTGCCAGCAGCCCCATAAGACCGGCGTCTGGGGCCAACGTCCTGACTTTC
few,TRBV20-1,TRBJ2-1,TRBD2,CSAMRSSGMDNEQFF,TGCAGTGCTATGAGGTCTAGCGGGATGGACAATGAGCAGTTCTTC
few,TRBV7-6,TRBJ1-1,NA,CASSFQGGKNTEAFF,TGTGCCAGCAGCTTCCAAGGGGGAAAGAACACTGAAGCTTTCTTT
NA,TRBV7-9,TRBJ2-2,NA,CASSRLEGTGELFF,TGTGCCAGCAGCCGACTAGAGGGCACCGGGGAGCTGTTTTTT
NA,TRBV12-3/TRBV12-4,TRBJ2-1,TRBD2,CASSPSFTGLSYNEQFF,TGTGCCAGCAGTCCAAGTTTTACGGGACTATCCTACAATGAGCAGTTCTTC
few,TRBV6-1,TRBJ2-6,NA,CASFQGGAGANVLTF,TGTGCCAGCTTTCAGGGAGGAGCTGGGGCCAACGTCCTGACTTTC
NA,TRBV9,TRBJ2-2,NA,CASSVGSRTAGELFF,TGTGCCAGCAGCGTGGGTAGCAGGACCGCCGGGGAGCTGTTTTTT
NA,TRBV25-1,TRBJ2-2,TRBD1,CASYPGQGTTGELFF,TGTGCCAGCTATCCGGGACAGGGGACCACCGGGGAGCTGTTTTTT
NA,TRBV5-1,TRBJ1-4,NA,CASSLNRQADEKLFF,TGCGCCAGCAGCCTGAACCGACAGGCAGATGAAAAACTGTTTTTT
NA,TRBV7-9,TRBJ1-6,NA,CASSSFMGSPLHF,TGTGCCAGCAGCTCTTTCATGGGATCACCCCTCCACTTT
few,TRBV6-6,TRBJ2-7,NA,CASKTGNAYEQYF,TGTGCCAGCAAAACAGGGAACGCGTACGAGCAGTACTTC
few,TRBV6-1,TRBJ1-1,NA,CASRNARDSEAFF,TGTGCCAGCAGAAACGCCCGTGACAGCGAAGCTTTCTTT
few,TRBV3-1,TRBJ2-3,NA,CASSTTRTTDTQYF,TGTGCCAGCAGCACAACGCGGACCACAGATACGCAGTATTTT
many,TRBV29-1,TRBJ2-5,NA,CSVEPQVLETQYF,TGCAGCGTTGAACCCCAGGTCCTAGAGACCCAGTACTTC
few,TRBV28,TRBJ2-3,TRBD1,CASSSRDRGTDTQYF,TGTGCCAGCAGTTCCCGGGACAGGGGCACAGATACGCAGTATTTT
NA,TRBV29-1,TRBJ2-7,TRBD1,CSVDRGDEQYF,TGCAGCGTAGACAGGGGCGACGAGCAGTACTTC
NA,TRBV7-9,TRBJ2-7,TRBD2,CASRSLAGEWLGEQYF,TGTGCCAGCAGGTCCCTAGCGGGAGAGTGGTTAGGCGAGCAGTACTTC
NA,TRBV28,TRBJ2-1,NA,CASSPAGGTGQFF,TGTGCCAGCAGCCCTGCGGGCGGGACGGGACAGTTCTTC
few,TRBV6-5,TRBJ2-7,NA,CASSYRGYRYF,TGTGCCAGCAGTTATAGAGGCTACCGGTACTTC
NA,TRBV24-1,TRBJ2-1,TRBD1,CATSDWTGGSYNEQFF,TGTGCCACCAGTGATTGGACAGGGGGGTCCTACAATGAGCAGTTCTTC
NA,TRBV7-9,TRBJ2-1,NA,CASSQDISYNEQFF,TGTGCCAGCAGCCAGGACATCTCCTACAATGAGCAGTTCTTC
few,TRBV19,TRBJ1-5,NA,CASSIRTATNANQPQHF,TGTGCCAGTAGTATCCGGACAGCAACCAACGCCAATCAGCCCCAGCATTTT
NA,TRBV20-1,TRBJ2-3,NA,CSARNLGADGPDTQYF,TGCAGTGCTAGGAACTTAGGAGCGGATGGGCCAGATACGCAGTATTTT
NA,TRBV5-4,TRBJ2-2,TRBD1,CASSLAQGAVTGELFF,TGTGCCAGCAGCTTGGCCCAGGGGGCGGTCACCGGGGAGCTGTTTTTT
few,TRBV10-2,TRBJ2-3,TRBD2,CASRGEGVSDTQYF,TGCGCCAGCAGAGGGGAGGGAGTCTCAGATACGCAGTATTTT
NA,TRBV5-1,TRBJ2-1,NA,CASSLALSLYEQFF,TGCGCCAGCAGCTTGGCCCTTTCCTTATACGAGCAGTTCTTC
NA,TRBV19,TRBJ2-2,NA,CASSIYNTGELFF,TGTGCCAGTAGTATATATAACACCGGGGAGCTGTTTTTT
few,TRBV6-2/TRBV6-3,TRBJ2-7,NA,CASRSDVYEQYF,TGTGCCAGCAGATCTGACGTCTACGAGCAGTACTTC
few,TRBV20-1,TRBJ1-2,NA,CSQGTYGYTF,TGCAGTCAGGGGACCTATGGCTACACCTTC
few,TRBV20-1,TRBJ2-1,TRBD2,CSASRTSGANNEQFF,TGCAGTGCTTCCCGGACTAGCGGGGCGAACAATGAGCAGTTCTTC
NA,TRBV5-1,TRBJ1-1,NA,CASSSQGHAATEAFF,TGCGCCAGCAGCTCTCAGGGACATGCGGCGACTGAAGCTTTCTTT
NA,TRBV7-2,TRBJ2-1,NA,CASTPDYGAYNEQFF,TGTGCCAGCACTCCGGACTATGGGGCTTACAATGAGCAGTTCTTC
few,TRBV6-5,TRBJ2-3,NA,CASSYSYPLGSTDTQYF,TGTGCCAGCAGTTACTCGTATCCCCTCGGGAGCACAGATACGCAGTATTTT
few,TRBV10-3,TRBJ2-1,TRBD2,CAISIAGGPGNEQFF,TGTGCCATCAGTATAGCGGGAGGGCCAGGCAATGAGCAGTTCTTC
NA,TRBV12-3/TRBV12-4,TRBJ1-1,NA,CASTIYGGVAFF,TGTGCCAGCACGATCTATGGGGGGGTCGCTTTCTTT
few,TRBV7-6,TRBJ2-7,TRBD2,CASSLGLLAGAYEQYF,TGTGCCAGCAGCTTAGGTCTACTAGCGGGAGCCTACGAGCAGTACTTC
few,TRBV6-2/TRBV6-3,TRBJ2-1,TRBD1,CASSYSPGQGIYNEQFF,TGTGCCAGCAGTTACTCGCCGGGACAGGGGATCTACAATGAGCAGTTCTTC
few,TRBV5-1,TRBJ1-1,TRBD1,CASSLLQGADTEAFF,TGCGCCAGCAGCCTGTTGCAGGGGGCGGACACTGAAGCTTTCTTT
few,TRBV28,TRBJ2-5,TRBD2,CASSFSGKETQYF,TGTGCCAGCAGTTTTAGCGGGAAAGAGACCCAGTACTTC
NA,TRBV7-2,TRBJ1-6,NA,CASSLGQGRSYNSPLHF,TGTGCCAGCAGCTTGGGACAAGGCCGCTCTTATAATTCACCCCTCCACTTT
many,TRBV25-1,TRBJ2-7,TRBD1,CASSESGTGAYEQYF,TGTGCCAGCAGTGAATCCGGGACAGGGGCCTACGAGCAGTACTTC
NA,TRBV6-2/TRBV6-3,TRBJ2-5,NA,CASRAGTAVNF,TGTGCCAGCAGAGCCGGGACTGCGGTTAACTTC
NA,TRBV7-2,TRBJ2-3,TRBD2,CASSFRASGRALRTDTQYF,TGTGCCAGCAGCTTTCGCGCTAGCGGGAGGGCGTTGCGGACAGATACGCAGTATTTT
NA,TRBV5-1,TRBJ2-2,NA,CASSLALTTSGELFF,TGCGCCAGCAGCTTGGCGCTTACTACCAGTGGGGAGCTGTTTTTT
NA,TRBV7-2,TRBJ2-3,NA,CASSFFSPPDTQYF,TGTGCCAGCAGCTTTTTTTCCCCCCCAGATACGCAGTATTTT
NA,TRBV9,TRBJ2-7,NA,CASSPSGTNSYEQYF,TGTGCCAGCAGCCCGAGCGGGACAAACTCCTACGAGCAGTACTTC
few,TRBV5-1,TRBJ2-4,TRBD2,CASSTGLAVAKNIQYF,TGCGCCAGCAGCACGGGACTAGCGGTAGCCAAAAACATTCAGTACTTC
many,TRBV20-1,TRBJ1-2,NA,CSARIRGGNYGYTF,TGCAGTGCTAGAATCCGGGGAGGGAACTATGGCTACACCTTC
few,TRBV19,TRBJ2-3,NA,CASSFNRAPTDTQYF,TGTGCCAGTAGTTTCAACAGGGCGCCCACAGATACGCAGTATTTT